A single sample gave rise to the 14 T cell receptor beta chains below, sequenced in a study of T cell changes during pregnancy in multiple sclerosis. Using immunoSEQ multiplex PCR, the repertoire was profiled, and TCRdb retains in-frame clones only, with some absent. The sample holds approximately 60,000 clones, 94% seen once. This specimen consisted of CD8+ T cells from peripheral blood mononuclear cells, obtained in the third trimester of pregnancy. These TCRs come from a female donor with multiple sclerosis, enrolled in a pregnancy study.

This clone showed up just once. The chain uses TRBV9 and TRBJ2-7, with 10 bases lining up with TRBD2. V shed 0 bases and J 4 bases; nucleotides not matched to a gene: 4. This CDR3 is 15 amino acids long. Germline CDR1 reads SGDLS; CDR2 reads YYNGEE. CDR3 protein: CASSVGASGGYEQYF. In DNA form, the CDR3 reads TGTGCCAGCAGCGTAGGGGCTAGCGGGGGATACGAGCAGTACTTC.

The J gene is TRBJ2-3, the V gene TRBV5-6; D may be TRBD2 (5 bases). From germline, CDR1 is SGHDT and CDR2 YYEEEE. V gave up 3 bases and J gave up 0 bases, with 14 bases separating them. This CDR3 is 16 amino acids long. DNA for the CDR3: TGTGCCAGCAGCTCAAACCCGAGACTAAGCACAGATACGCAGTATTTT. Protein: CASSSNPRLSTDTQYF.

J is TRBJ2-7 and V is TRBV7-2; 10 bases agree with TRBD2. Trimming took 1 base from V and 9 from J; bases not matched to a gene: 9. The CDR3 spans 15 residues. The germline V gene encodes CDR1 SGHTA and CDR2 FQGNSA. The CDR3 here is CASSLDPASGRGQYF. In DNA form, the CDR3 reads TGTGCCAGCAGCTTAGATCCAGCGAGCGGGAGGGGGCAGTACTTC.

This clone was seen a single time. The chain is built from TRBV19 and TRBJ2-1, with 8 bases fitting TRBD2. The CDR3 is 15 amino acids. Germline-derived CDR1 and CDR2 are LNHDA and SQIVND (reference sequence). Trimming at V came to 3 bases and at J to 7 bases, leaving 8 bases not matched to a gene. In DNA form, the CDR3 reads TGTGCCAGTAGTATTAGCAGCGGGAGAGGTAATGAGCAGTTCTTC. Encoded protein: CASSISSGRGNEQFF. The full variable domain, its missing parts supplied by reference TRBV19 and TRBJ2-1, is DGGITQSPKYLFRKEGQNVTLSCEQNLNHDAMYWYRQDPGQGLRLIYYSQIVNDFQKGDIAEGYSVSREKKESFPLTVTSAQKNPTAFYLCASSISSGRGNEQFFGPGTRLTVL.

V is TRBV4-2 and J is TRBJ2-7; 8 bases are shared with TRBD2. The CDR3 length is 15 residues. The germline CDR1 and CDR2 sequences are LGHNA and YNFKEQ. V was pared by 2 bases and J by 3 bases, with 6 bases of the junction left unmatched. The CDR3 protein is CASSQSTSGNYEQYF. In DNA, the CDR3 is TGTGCCAGCAGCCAAAGCACTAGCGGCAACTACGAGCAGTACTTC.

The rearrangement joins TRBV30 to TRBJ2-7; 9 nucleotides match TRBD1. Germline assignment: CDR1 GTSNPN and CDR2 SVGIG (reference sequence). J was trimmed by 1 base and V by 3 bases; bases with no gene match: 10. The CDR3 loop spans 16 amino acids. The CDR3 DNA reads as TGTGCCTGGAGCGTTCGTTGGGACAGGGAATCCTACGAGCAGTACTTC. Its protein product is CAWSVRWDRESYEQYF.

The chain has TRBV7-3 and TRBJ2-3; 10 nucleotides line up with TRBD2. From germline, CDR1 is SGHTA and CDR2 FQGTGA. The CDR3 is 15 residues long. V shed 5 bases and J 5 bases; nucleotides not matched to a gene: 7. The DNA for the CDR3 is TGTGCCAGCAGCCGGAGCGGGGGGGGTGGAGATACGCAGTATTTT. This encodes CASSRSGGGGDTQYF.

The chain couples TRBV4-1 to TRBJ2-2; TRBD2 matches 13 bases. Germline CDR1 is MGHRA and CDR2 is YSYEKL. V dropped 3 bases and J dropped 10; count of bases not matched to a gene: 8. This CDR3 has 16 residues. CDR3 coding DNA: TGCGCCAGCAGCCAGGCCGGGACTAGCGGGGAGACGGAGCTGTTTTTT. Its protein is CASSQAGTSGETELFF.

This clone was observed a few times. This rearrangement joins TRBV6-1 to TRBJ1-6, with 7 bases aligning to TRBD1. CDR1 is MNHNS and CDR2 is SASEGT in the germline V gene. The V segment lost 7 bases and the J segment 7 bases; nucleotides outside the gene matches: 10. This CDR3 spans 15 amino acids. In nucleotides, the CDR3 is TGTGCCAGCACAGGGCAGGGGGAACAAAATTCACCCCTCCACTTT. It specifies CASTGQGEQNSPLHF.

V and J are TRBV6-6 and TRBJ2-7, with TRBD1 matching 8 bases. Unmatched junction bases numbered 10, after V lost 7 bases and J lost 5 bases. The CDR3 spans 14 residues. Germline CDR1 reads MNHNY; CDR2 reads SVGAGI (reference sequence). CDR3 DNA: TGTGCCAGCATTCGCGACAGGGGTAACGACGAGCAGTACTTC. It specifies CASIRDRGNDEQYF.

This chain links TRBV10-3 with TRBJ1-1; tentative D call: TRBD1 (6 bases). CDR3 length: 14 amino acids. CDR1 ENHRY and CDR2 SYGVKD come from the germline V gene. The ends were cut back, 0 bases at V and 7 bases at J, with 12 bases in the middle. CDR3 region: CAISESSGVSEAFF. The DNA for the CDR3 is TGTGCCATCAGTGAGTCGTCAGGGGTTAGTGAAGCTTTCTTT.

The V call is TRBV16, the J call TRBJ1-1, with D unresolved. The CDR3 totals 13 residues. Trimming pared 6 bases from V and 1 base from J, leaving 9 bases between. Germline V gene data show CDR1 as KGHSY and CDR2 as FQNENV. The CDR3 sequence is CASSYTANTEAFF. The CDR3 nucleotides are TGTGCCAGCAGTTATACAGCGAACACTGAAGCTTTCTTT.

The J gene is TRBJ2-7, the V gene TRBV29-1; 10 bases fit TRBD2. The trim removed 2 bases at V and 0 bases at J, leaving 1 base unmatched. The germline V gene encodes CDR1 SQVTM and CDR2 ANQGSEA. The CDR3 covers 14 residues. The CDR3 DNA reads TGCAGCGTTGAAATAGCGGGAGGCTCCTACGAGCAGTACTTC. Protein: CSVEIAGGSYEQYF.

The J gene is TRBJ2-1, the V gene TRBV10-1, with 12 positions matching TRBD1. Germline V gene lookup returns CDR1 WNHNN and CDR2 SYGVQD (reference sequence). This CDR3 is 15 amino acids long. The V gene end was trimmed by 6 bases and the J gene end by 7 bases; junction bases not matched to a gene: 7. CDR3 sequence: CASSGPGQGANEQFF. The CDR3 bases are TGCGCCAGCAGCGGGCCGGGACAGGGGGCTAATGAGCAGTTCTTC.